The 4 T cell receptor beta chains presented below share a single source sample, sequenced in a study of blood T cells in healthy people across ages. PCR was performed a second time for about 7 to 11 cycles using a sample-barcoded 5' primer and a J-beta primer mix. TCRdb redid the calling of the 5' RACE reads with MiXCR, one entry per CDR3 protein. The repertoire holds hundreds of thousands of distinct CDR3 sequences, roughly three fifths seen once, with more than 25% in the top ten. The sample was blood. The receptors here all came from a man aged 35 to 55 in good health.

V gene TRBV27 combines with J gene TRBJ2-1, with D possibly TRBD1 on 6 matching bases. CDR1 and CDR2 (germline): MNHEY, SMNVEV (reference sequence). CDR3 length equals 15 residues. V was pared by 2 bases and J by 0 bases, with 8 bases between. The CDR3 reads CASSLLQGSYNEQFF. For the CDR3, the DNA is TGTGCCAGCAGTTTACTACAGGGCTCCTACAATGAGCAGTTCTTC.

V gene TRBV6-5 combines with J gene TRBJ2-3; TRBD2 matches 11 bases. V lost 4 bases and J lost 6; bases outside the gene matches: 12. Germline values: CDR1 MNHEY, CDR2 SVGAGI. The CDR3 is made up of 17 amino acids. CDR3: CASSWGILAGGQDTQYF. The CDR3, as DNA: TGTGCCAGCAGTTGGGGAATCTTAGCGGGAGGGCAGGATACGCAGTATTTT.

This clonotype was observed a handful of times. The chain joins TRBV28 to TRBJ2-5; perhaps D is TRBD1 or TRBD2 (5 bases each). This CDR3 contains 16 residues. CDR1 and CDR2 from the germline V gene are MDHEN and SYDVKM. V was cut by 7 bases and J by 7 bases, with 25 bases left in between. The CDR3 nucleotides are TGTGCCAGCACGAGGGGCAGGACTCCGCTCCAGGGGACCCAGTACTTC. Its translation is CASTRGRTPLQGTQYF.

The rearrangement uses TRBV3-1 and TRBJ2-7; possibly TRBD1 for D (6 bases). Germline V CDR1 and CDR2: LGHDT, YNNKEL (reference sequence). V lost 2 bases and J 1 base, leaving 15 bases between the germline ends. This CDR3 is built from 16 residues. Written as DNA, the CDR3 is TGTGCCAGCAGCCAATGGGACACCGAACCATCCTACGAGCAGTACTTC. Protein sequence: CASSQWDTEPSYEQYF.